These 20 T cell receptor beta chains share one sample of origin, sequenced in a study of shared clonotypes between healthy human individuals. Method: immunoSEQ multiplex PCR; TCRdb's copy keeps in-frame clones and lacks some. The table records a few million clones, approximately 94% of them present only once. Sequenced sample: naive CD4+ T cells sorted from blood. Stated subset: CD45RA+ positively selected. The receptor set was obtained from a man younger than 30 in good health.

The chain uses TRBV19 and TRBJ1-1; 7 bases are a match to TRBD1. Per the germline V gene, CDR1 is LNHDA and CDR2 is SQIVND (reference sequence). After removal of 6 bases from V and 0 bases from J, the junction contained 10 bases not matched to a gene. CDR3 length equals 16 residues. CDR3 loop: CASRKRAGQLNTEAFF. CDR3 nucleotide sequence: TGTGCCAGTAGAAAAAGGGCGGGACAGCTGAACACTGAAGCTTTCTTT.

The chain joins TRBV5-4 to TRBJ1-1, with a weak D call TRBD1 (6 bases). The length of the CDR3 is 16 residues. Trimming took off 0 bases at V and 4 bases at J, with 16 bases between the two ends. CDR1 is SGHNT, CDR2 YYREEE, per germline (reference sequence). CDR3 amino acids: CASSLVGGAWATEAFF. In DNA form, the CDR3 reads TGTGCCAGCAGCTTGGTCGGGGGGGCCTGGGCCACTGAAGCTTTCTTT.

The chain combines TRBV7-8 with TRBJ1-6; a weak D match, TRBD1 (6 bases). Trimming stripped 4 bases from V and 7 bases from J, with 14 bases between. Germline V gene sequence: CDR1 SGHVS, CDR2 FQNEAQ. This CDR3 region has 15 residues. CDR3 loop: CASSSSGTRNSPLHF. In DNA form, the CDR3 reads TGTGCCAGCAGCTCTAGTGGGACACGCAATTCACCCCTCCACTTT.

The V gene is TRBV5-5, the J gene TRBJ2-5; TRBD1 aligns across 10 bases. Germline V CDR1 and CDR2: SGHKS, YYEKEE (reference sequence). J was trimmed by 1 base and V by 4 bases; bases with no gene match: 4. The CDR3 covers 15 residues. The DNA for the CDR3 is TGTGCCAGCAGCATCCGGGACAGGGGCCAAGAGACCCAGTACTTC. Its protein is CASSIRDRGQETQYF.

J is TRBJ2-7 and V is TRBV6-5; tentatively, D is TRBD2 (6 bases). The germline gives CDR1 MNHEY, CDR2 SVGAGI. This CDR3 spans 13 amino acids. Trimming shortened V by 6 bases and J by 5 bases, and 14 bases separated the two germline ends. The CDR3 loop is CASRRDPGNEQYF. CDR3 coding DNA: TGTGCCAGCAGGCGGGACCCCGGGAACGAGCAGTACTTC.

The chain uses TRBV18 and TRBJ1-5; D is perhaps TRBD1 (5 bases). Germline-derived CDR1 and CDR2 are KGHSH and LQKENI. This CDR3 contains 14 residues. Trimming pared 3 bases from V and 3 bases from J, leaving 9 bases between. CDR3: CASSPTQVNQPQHF. Written as DNA, the CDR3 is TGTGCCAGCTCACCTACACAGGTCAATCAGCCCCAGCATTTT.

The rearrangement uses TRBV9 and TRBJ2-3; no definite D call. Trimming took 7 bases from V and 2 from J, leaving 11 bases between them. Germline-derived CDR1 and CDR2 are SGDLS and YYNGEE. This CDR3 region has 13 residues. The CDR3 DNA is TGTGCCAGCGGGGTGGATTACACAGATACGCAGTATTTT. It codes for CASGVDYTDTQYF.

The CDR3 sequence: CASQGSETGELFF. The CDR3 DNA is TGTGCCAGTCAAGGGTCAGAAACCGGGGAGCTGTTTTTT. The chain carries TRBV2 and TRBJ2-2; D not certain. Germline V gene lookup returns CDR1 SNHLY and CDR2 FYNNEI. V was cut by 9 bases and J by 5 bases, with 13 bases left in between. CDR3 size: 13 residues.

This clone was found once. J is TRBJ1-1 and V is TRBV7-2; TRBD1 matches 8 bases. Trimming cost V 5 bases and J 3 bases; bases outside gene matches: 8. This CDR3 is built from 15 residues. Germline-derived CDR1 and CDR2 are SGHTA and FQGNSA. CDR3 bases: TGTGCCAGCAGCACACGACAGGGGTATGACACTGAAGCTTTCTTT. Amino acids: CASSTRQGYDTEAFF.

This sequence joins TRBV25-1 and TRBJ2-5; 7 nucleotides align to TRBD2. The V and J ends lost 5 bases and 2 bases, in that order; junction bases with no gene match: 8. Germline values: CDR1 MGHDK, CDR2 SYGVNS. This CDR3 comprises 15 residues. For the CDR3, the DNA is TGTGCCAGCAGTTTGGGGGGGGTAGCTCAAGAGACCCAGTACTTC. It specifies CASSLGGVAQETQYF.

The genes are TRBV6-5 and TRBJ1-2; no clear D gene. CDR3 length: 13 amino acids. Per germline, CDR1 MNHEY and CDR2 SVGAGI. Trimming removed 4 bases from V and 1 base from J, with 7 bases in between. This CDR3 is CASSSSNNYGYTF. In nucleotides, the CDR3 is TGTGCCAGCAGTTCCTCAAATAACTATGGCTACACCTTC.

V usage is TRBV4-3 and J usage is TRBJ2-7; 8 bases fit TRBD1. The CDR3 has 15 residues. V was pared by 3 bases and J by 3 bases, with 7 bases of the junction left unmatched. Germline assignment: CDR1 LGHNA and CDR2 YSLEER. CDR3 in DNA: TGCGCCAGCAGCCACGGCGGACAGGGATACTACGAGCAGTACTTC. Its translation is CASSHGGQGYYEQYF.

The chain's CDR3 is CASSLGRTSGRATDTQYF. CDR3 sequence (DNA): TGTGCCAGCAGCTTAGGTCGGACTAGCGGGAGGGCTACAGATACGCAGTATTTT. This sequence joins TRBV7-6 and TRBJ2-3; TRBD2 matches 15 bases. The CDR3 loop spans 18 amino acids. The junction had 5 bases not matched to a gene; V was cut back by 1 base and J by 3 bases. Germline-derived CDR1 and CDR2 are SGHVS and FNYEAQ. Full variable domain (outside the CDR3, taken from reference TRBV7-6 and TRBJ2-3): GAGVSQSPRYKVTKRGQDVALRCDPISGHVSLYWYRQALGQGPEFLTYFNYEAQQDKSGLPNDRFSAERPEGSISTLTIQRTEQRDSAMYRCASSLGRTSGRATDTQYFGPGTRLTVL.

The J gene is TRBJ2-2, the V gene TRBV28; 7 nucleotides match TRBD2. After removal of 3 bases from V and 8 bases from J, the junction contained 9 bases not matched to a gene. Germline CDR1 MDHEN, CDR2 SYDVKM. The CDR3 loop spans 15 amino acids. The CDR3 coding sequence is TGTGCCAGCAGTTTCCCTAGCGGTATGGGAGGGGAGCTGTTTTTT. Protein product: CASSFPSGMGGELFF.

This clone appeared once. Other DNA sequences within the sample encode an identical CDR3. This rearrangement joins TRBV30 to TRBJ1-5, with D maybe TRBD1 (6 bases). Trimming removed 3 bases at V and 0 bases at J, with 9 bases between. Germline V gene data show CDR1 as GTSNPN and CDR2 as SVGIG (reference sequence). This CDR3 comprises 14 residues. CDR3 in amino acids: CAWSGGGSNQPQHF. The CDR3 DNA sequence: TGTGCCTGGAGCGGAGGGGGTAGCAATCAGCCCCAGCATTTT.

In this sample, this clone turned up once. The gene calls are TRBV6-1 and TRBJ1-5; D remains unclear. From germline, CDR1 is MNHNS and CDR2 SASEGT. CDR3 length: 15 amino acids. V was clipped by 6 bases and J by 0 bases, with 12 bases between them. In nucleotides, the CDR3 is TGTGCCAGCAGCAAGACGGAGTATAGCAATCAGCCCCAGCATTTT. Its protein is CASSKTEYSNQPQHF.

This chain uses TRBV18 with TRBJ1-6; 8 bases are shared with TRBD1. The CDR3 sequence is 15 residues long. V shed 2 bases, J shed 10 bases, and the junction held 7 bases outside the gene matches. CDR1 is KGHSH, CDR2 LQKENI, per germline. The CDR3 reads CASSPFGQGDSPLHF. DNA of the CDR3: TGTGCCAGCTCACCATTTGGACAGGGAGACTCACCCCTCCACTTT.

V and J are TRBV28 and TRBJ1-5; the D gene is possibly TRBD1 (6 bases). Deletions cut 8 bases from V and 2 bases from J, with 19 bases between. The CDR3 runs 16 residues. Germline CDR1 MDHEN, CDR2 SYDVKM. For the CDR3, the DNA is TGTGCCAGCCGCGATCAGGGGCTGCCAGGCAATCAGCCCCAGCATTTT. Translating gives CASRDQGLPGNQPQHF.

To note about this clone: Germline and junction disagree at one end, which may indicate a read error. This chain links TRBV5-1 with TRBJ1-4; 8 nucleotides align to TRBD1. CDR3 length: 16 amino acids. CDR1 and CDR2 (germline): SGHRS, YFSETQ. The CDR3 loop reads CASSLDGDRGNDKLFF. Written as DNA, the CDR3 is TGCGCCAGCAGCCTCGACGGAGACAGGGGAAATGACAAACTGTTTTTT. Filled out from reference TRBV5-1 and TRBJ1-4, the complete variable domain reads KAGVTQTPRYLIKTRGQQVTLSCSPISGHRSVSWYQQTPGQGLQFLFEYFSETQRNKGNFPGRFSGRQFSNSRSEMNVSTLELGDSALYLCASSLDGDRGNDKLFFGSGTQLSVL.

V usage is TRBV9 and J usage is TRBJ2-2; 9 bases align to TRBD1. Germline lookup yields CDR1 SGDLS and CDR2 YYNGEE. The CDR3 covers 18 residues. After removal of 0 bases from V and 0 bases from J, the junction contained 6 bases not matched to a gene. In DNA form, the CDR3 reads TGTGCCAGCAGCGTAGCTCCAACAGGGGGCCCGAACACCGGGGAGCTGTTTTTT. It translates to CASSVAPTGGPNTGELFF.